These 22 T cell receptor beta chains share one sample of origin, sequenced in a study of cytomegalovirus exposure and HLA in healthy donors. The PCR employed 60 Vbeta primers together with 13 Jbeta primers. Produced via immunoSEQ multiplex PCR; TCRdb's table is partial and in-frame only. The sample records some 270,000 clones, 80% being singletons. The sequencing sample was made of PBMCs. The receptors come from a girl aged 2 to 10 in good health and CMV-seronegative.

This clone has just one count. The chain carries TRBV19 and TRBJ1-5; D unresolved. The CDR3 is 15 residues long. Looked up from germline, CDR1 is LNHDA and CDR2 is SQIVND (reference sequence). With 3 bases removed from V and 1 base from J, the gap between germline ends came to 10 bases. The CDR3 is CASSIGHRSNQPQHF. CDR3 coding DNA: TGTGCCAGTAGTATTGGGCACAGAAGCAATCAGCCCCAGCATTTT.

This sequence joins TRBV5-4 and TRBJ2-7; D remains ambiguous. Germline V gives CDR1 SGHNT, CDR2 YYREEE (reference sequence). Trimming pared 4 bases from V and 0 bases from J, leaving 11 bases between. This CDR3 contains 14 residues. The CDR3 sequence is CASSPVPSSYEQYF. The CDR3 DNA follows: TGTGCCAGCAGCCCCGTCCCCAGCTCCTACGAGCAGTACTTC.

The CDR3 region is CASSLVVGDLYNEQFF. The CDR3 DNA is TGTGCCAGCAGCTTAGTTGTGGGGGACTTGTACAATGAGCAGTTCTTC. The chain recombines TRBV13 with TRBJ2-1; D may be TRBD2 (6 bases). The germline V and J ends were trimmed by 1 base and 4 bases, with 14 bases remaining between them. The CDR3 length is 16 residues. Germline assignment: CDR1 PRHDT and CDR2 FYEKMQ (reference sequence).

The chain combines TRBV29-1 with TRBJ1-1; D is possibly TRBD1 (5 bases). The germline V gene has CDR1 SQVTM and CDR2 ANQGSEA. This CDR3 is 13 amino acids long. The V and J ends lost 0 bases and 4 bases respectively, with 9 bases between them. CDR3 residues: CSVEDRVITEAFF. The DNA for the CDR3 is TGCAGCGTTGAAGACAGGGTAATCACTGAAGCTTTCTTT.

The chain is built from TRBV5-4 and TRBJ2-4; the D gene is possibly TRBD1 (6 bases). Trimming stripped 9 bases from V and 1 base from J, with 17 bases between. In germline, CDR1 is SGHNT, CDR2 YYREEE (reference sequence). The CDR3 is made up of 15 amino acids. CDR3 protein: CAISQGSLAKNIQYF. The CDR3, as DNA: TGTGCCATCTCACAGGGATCACTGGCCAAAAACATTCAGTACTTC.

V gene TRBV30 combines with J gene TRBJ1-3; TRBD1 might be the D (6 bases). The CDR3 has 13 residues. With 0 bases removed from V and 7 bases from J, the gap between germline ends came to 10 bases. In germline, CDR1 is GTSNPN, CDR2 SVGIG (reference sequence). The CDR3 protein is CAWSVLRGNTIYF. The CDR3, as DNA: TGTGCCTGGAGTGTCCTGAGGGGGAACACCATATATTTT.

V and J are TRBV29-1 and TRBJ2-3; the match to TRBD2 covers 10 bases. This CDR3 comprises 14 residues. Germline CDR1 and CDR2: SQVTM and ANQGSEA. The V gene end was trimmed by 6 bases and the J gene end by 0 bases; junction bases not matched to a gene: 3. This CDR3 reads CSVTSGASTDTQYF. CDR3 nucleotide sequence: TGCAGCGTCACTAGCGGGGCTAGCACAGATACGCAGTATTTT.

The CDR3 reads CAISEILGGSNYGYTF. CDR3 in DNA: TGTGCCATCAGCGAGATATTGGGGGGTTCTAACTATGGCTACACCTTC. The chain has TRBV10-3 and TRBJ1-2; D possibly corresponds to TRBD1 (5 bases). Germline loops: CDR1 ENHRY, CDR2 SYGVKD. Trimming cost V 6 bases and J 0 bases, with 17 bases left between them. This CDR3 region has 16 residues.

This clone was found a few times. This chain connects TRBV29-1 to TRBJ2-1; possible D gene TRBD2, 7 bases. CDR3 length: 14 amino acids. Germline values: CDR1 SQVTM, CDR2 ANQGSEA. V lost 4 bases to trimming and J lost 8 bases, with 18 bases between them. The CDR3 nucleotides read TGCAGCGTTGCTCGCGGGGGCCGCGAAGATGAGCAGTTCTTC. Its translation: CSVARGGREDEQFF.

The V and J genes are TRBV11-2 and TRBJ2-7, with unresolved D. The CDR3 sequence is 12 residues long. V lost 3 bases to trimming and J lost 7 bases, with 10 bases between them. Germline assignment: CDR1 SGHAT and CDR2 FQNNGV. CDR3 residues: CASSFQSGEQYF. CDR3 sequence (DNA): TGTGCCAGCAGCTTTCAGTCGGGTGAGCAGTACTTC. Drawing the rest from reference TRBV11-2 and TRBJ2-7, the complete variable domain is EAGVAQSPRYKIIEKRQSVAFWCNPISGHATLYWYQQILGQGPKLLIQFQNNGVVDDSQLPKDRFSAERLKGVDSTLKIQPAKLEDSAVYLCASSFQSGEQYFGPGTRLTVT.

This clone is a singleton in its sample. The V call is TRBV4-1, the J call TRBJ1-5; a weak D match, TRBD1 (5 bases). Per germline, CDR1 MGHRA and CDR2 YSYEKL. Trimming took off 0 bases at V and 2 bases at J, with 11 bases between the two ends. The CDR3 sequence is 16 residues long. CDR3 nucleotides: TGCGCCAGCAGCCAAGATATGGGGGAGGGCAATCAGCCCCAGCATTTT. Amino acid sequence: CASSQDMGEGNQPQHF.

V gene TRBV4-1 combines with J gene TRBJ1-1, with TRBD1 identical over 8 bases. This CDR3 is built from 17 residues. V was clipped by 7 bases and J by 3 bases; unmatched bases: 16. Germline lookup yields CDR1 MGHRA and CDR2 YSYEKL. As DNA, the CDR3 is TGCGCCAGCAAAGGCCGGCAGGGGGCGCGAGGGGACACTGAAGCTTTCTTT. It codes for CASKGRQGARGDTEAFF.

This rearrangement joins TRBV6-1 to TRBJ2-7; 12 nucleotides match TRBD2. J lost 2 bases, V lost 10 bases, and 9 bases had no gene match. This CDR3 region has 15 residues. Germline CDR1 is MNHNS and CDR2 is SASEGT. The CDR3 reads CATLSRLAGAYEQYF. For the CDR3, the DNA is TGTGCCACCCTATCCCGACTAGCGGGAGCCTACGAGCAGTACTTC.

This chain links TRBV7-9 with TRBJ2-7; D is possibly TRBD2 (6 bases). This CDR3 has 14 residues. Trimming left V 4 bases short and J 4 bases short, with 14 bases between. Per germline, CDR1 SEHNR and CDR2 FQNEAQ (reference sequence). This CDR3 reads CASSSTSVLYEQYF. For the CDR3, the DNA is TGTGCCAGCAGCTCGACTAGTGTCCTATACGAGCAGTACTTC.

This clone came up a few times. The J gene is TRBJ1-5, the V gene TRBV18, with a weak D call TRBD1 (5 bases). The CDR3 is 17 amino acids. Germline-derived CDR1 and CDR2 are KGHSH and LQKENI. Trimming pared 4 bases from V and 0 bases from J, leaving 16 bases between. Here the CDR3 reads CASSLATPGFSNQPQHF. The CDR3 nucleotides read TGTGCCAGCTCACTTGCTACCCCAGGGTTTAGCAATCAGCCCCAGCATTTT.

This clone occurred a few times. This CDR3 is CASSQLGTSSGETQYF. The CDR3 DNA reads TGCGCCAGCAGCCAACTTGGGACTAGCAGTGGGGAGACCCAGTACTTC. The V call is TRBV5-1, the J call TRBJ2-5; 9 positions match TRBD2. The V gene's germline CDR1 is SGHRS and CDR2 YFSETQ. This CDR3 is built from 16 residues. V shed 4 bases and J 5 bases; nucleotides not matched to a gene: 12.

V and J are TRBV27 and TRBJ2-1; 8 positions match TRBD2. J lost 2 bases, V lost 1 base, and 7 bases had no gene match. Germline V gives CDR1 MNHEY, CDR2 SMNVEV (reference sequence). The CDR3 covers 17 residues. The CDR3: CASSLLRAGDPYNEQFF. For the CDR3, the DNA is TGTGCCAGCAGTTTATTAAGAGCGGGGGACCCCTACAATGAGCAGTTCTTC.

This clone showed up just once. The chain combines TRBV10-3 with TRBJ1-3, with TRBD1 as a possible D gene (6 bases). V was shortened by 5 bases and J by 0 bases, with 11 bases between the two germline ends. Germline loops: CDR1 ENHRY, CDR2 SYGVKD. The CDR3 has 15 residues. CDR3 nucleotides: TGTGCCATCAGTCAGGGGTCTATCTCTGGAAACACCATATATTTT. Translating it yields CAISQGSISGNTIYF.

This chain joins TRBV7-9 and TRBJ2-7, with D possibly being TRBD2 (6 bases). The CDR3 contains 19 residues. Germline loops: CDR1 SEHNR, CDR2 FQNEAQ (reference sequence). The ends were cut back, 5 bases at V and 0 bases at J, with 26 bases in the middle. CDR3 region: CASSPLNREPYWGSYEQYF. The CDR3 DNA follows: TGTGCCAGCAGCCCGTTGAACCGGGAGCCTTACTGGGGCTCCTACGAGCAGTACTTC.

The genes are TRBV18 and TRBJ1-2; 7 bases line up with TRBD1. This CDR3 comprises 12 residues. The germline V gene has CDR1 KGHSH and CDR2 LQKENI. Germline trimming cut 4 bases from V and 7 bases from J; bases unmatched to any gene: 3. CDR3 region: CASSQGAPGYTF. The CDR3, as DNA: TGTGCCAGCTCACAGGGGGCGCCTGGCTACACCTTC.

The V call is TRBV6-5, the J call TRBJ2-1; tentatively, D is TRBD2 (5 bases). V lost 8 bases and J 0 bases, leaving 5 bases between the germline ends. The CDR3 runs 12 residues. Germline CDR1 is MNHEY and CDR2 is SVGAGI. CDR3: CASRGSYNEQFF. As DNA, the CDR3 is TGTGCCAGCCGGGGCTCCTACAATGAGCAGTTCTTC.

This sequence joins TRBV6-1 and TRBJ1-1, with TRBD1 matching over 8 bases. The V gene's germline CDR1 is MNHNS and CDR2 SASEGT. V gave up 6 bases and J gave up 7 bases; unmatched junction bases: 4. The CDR3 runs 12 residues. The CDR3 protein is CASSLTGVEAFF. CDR3 coding DNA: TGTGCCAGCAGCCTGACAGGGGTTGAAGCTTTCTTT.